This T cell receptor beta chain was recorded in a study of blood T cells in healthy people across ages. Overall study context: About one barcoded beta molecule per two T cells was the capture yield of template switching. General study points: Long-lived donors exceeded aged donors in naive CD4+ cells and diversity. Older age coincided with a roughly linear decline in TCR beta diversity per million T cells.

Drawing of peripheral blood yielded about 9.7 milliliters from each donor. The germline gives CDR1 SGDLS, CDR2 YYNGEE. CDR3 length: 15 amino acids. This clonotype was counted a few times. Its target is unknown. A clone one base away is much larger, so this may be a read error. Through a sample-barcoded 5' primer and a J-beta primer mix, a second PCR was run for 7 to 11 cycles. TCRdb re-called the 5' RACE reads through MiXCR, storing one row per CDR3 protein. The sample includes fewer than 700,000 distinct CDR3 sequences, 47% of them seen just once. The V and J genes are TRBV9 and TRBJ2-7; 7 bases are a match to TRBD1. The TCR was taken from an elderly man in good health. The sequenced material came from blood. The CDR3 sequence is CTSSVDPGTAYEQYF. The CDR3 DNA is TGTACCAGCAGCGTAGACCCCGGGACAGCCTACGAGCAGTACTTC. The full variable domain, its missing parts supplied by reference TRBV9 and TRBJ2-7, is DSGVTQTPKHLITATGQRVTLRCSPRSGDLSVYWYQQSLDQGLQFLIQYYNGEERAKGNILERFSAQQFPDLHSELNLSSLELGDSALYFCTSSVDPGTAYEQYFGPGTRLTVT.